Below, 10 T cell receptor beta chains from the same sample are listed, as sequenced in a study of blood T cell repertoires in COVID-19. Data came from immunoSEQ multiplex PCR; TCRdb stores just in-frame clones and leaves some out. The repertoire holds 80,000 or so clones, with about 83% as singletons. Sample: peripheral blood. The receptors here all came from a human donor in a cohort sampled during active COVID-19.

V is TRBV18 and J is TRBJ2-1; D may be TRBD2 (6 bases). The CDR3 totals 14 residues. Trimming cost V 5 bases and J 4 bases, with 12 bases left between them. Germline V lookup: CDR1 KGHSH, CDR2 LQKENI. This CDR3 reads CASSSSGSYNEQFF. In DNA, the CDR3 is TGTGCCAGCTCATCGTCCGGGAGTTACAATGAGCAGTTCTTC. The full variable domain, in which reference TRBV18 and TRBJ2-1 provide the parts outside the CDR3, is NAGVMQNPRHLVRRRGQEARLRCSPMKGHSHVYWYRQLPEEGLKFMVYLQKENIIDESGMPKERFSAEFPKEGPSILRIQQVVRGDSAAYFCASSSSGSYNEQFFGPGTRLTVL.

A word on this clone: Different DNA sequences within this sample yield the same CDR3. This chain links TRBV28 with TRBJ1-5; D call uncertain. Germline CDR1 MDHEN, CDR2 SYDVKM. There are 14 residues in the CDR3. Trimming pared 2 bases from V and 3 bases from J, leaving 8 bases between. The CDR3 here is CASSLPGLNQPQHF. In nucleotides, the CDR3 is TGTGCCAGCAGTTTACCAGGCCTCAATCAGCCCCAGCATTTT.

The chain couples TRBV2 to TRBJ1-5; the D gene is possibly TRBD1 (5 bases). Looked up from germline, CDR1 is SNHLY and CDR2 is FYNNEI. Trimming cost V 3 bases and J 1 base, with 16 bases left between them. The CDR3 length is 17 residues. CDR3 residues: CASSDIGRGRSNQPQHF. CDR3 nucleotide sequence: TGTGCCAGCAGTGACATAGGAAGGGGTAGAAGCAATCAGCCCCAGCATTTT.

The chain uses TRBV5-4 and TRBJ2-2; 14 positions match TRBD2. V gave up 3 bases and J gave up 6 bases; unmatched junction bases: 4. The CDR3 covers 16 residues. Per the germline V gene, CDR1 is SGHNT and CDR2 is YYREEE (reference sequence). The CDR3 here is CASSWGLAGDAGELFF. The CDR3 nucleotides are TGTGCCAGCAGCTGGGGACTAGCGGGGGACGCCGGGGAGCTGTTTTTT.

This rearrangement joins TRBV28 to TRBJ2-7; 8 bases line up with TRBD1. Per germline, CDR1 MDHEN and CDR2 SYDVKM. This CDR3 spans 14 amino acids. V lost 5 bases, J lost 7 bases, and 10 bases stayed unmatched. CDR3 sequence reads: CASSLGQGGREQYF. The CDR3 DNA sequence: TGTGCCAGCAGTCTCGGACAGGGTGGTAGGGAGCAGTACTTC.

The chain recombines TRBV10-1 with TRBJ2-1; 7 bases line up with TRBD2. Germline V gene sequence: CDR1 WNHNN, CDR2 SYGVQD (reference sequence). With V trimmed by 5 bases and J by 9 bases, 7 bases remained unmatched. CDR3 length: 13 amino acids. Written as DNA, the CDR3 is TGCGCCAGCAGTACCCGGGGGGAGGGTGAGCAGTTCTTC. Translation gives CASSTRGEGEQFF.

This clone was seen just once. The chain joins TRBV3-1 (or the pseudogene TRBV3-2) to TRBJ1-2; 10 positions match TRBD1. V lost 4 bases and J lost 7; bases outside the gene matches: 3. Per the germline V gene, CDR1 is LGHDT and CDR2 is YNNKEL (reference sequence). This CDR3 is 13 amino acids long. CDR3 loop: CASSRDRGPGYTF. CDR3 DNA: TGTGCCAGCAGCCGGGACAGGGGCCCTGGCTACACCTTC.

The J gene is TRBJ2-2, the V gene TRBV6-4, with 8 nucleotides matching TRBD1. Germline V gives CDR1 MRHNA, CDR2 SNTAGT. This CDR3 contains 17 residues. The V and J ends lost 6 bases and 5 bases, in that order; junction bases with no gene match: 14. The CDR3, as DNA: TGTGCCAGCAGCGCCAATGGACAGGGATGGAAAACCGGGGAGCTGTTTTTT. Its protein is CASSANGQGWKTGELFF.

The V call is TRBV10-3, the J call TRBJ2-2; possible D gene TRBD1, 5 bases. The CDR3 contains 13 residues. CDR1 and CDR2 (germline): ENHRY, SYGVKD. Trimming removed 4 bases at V and 5 bases at J, with 8 bases between. The chain's CDR3 is CAISGGPTGELFF. CDR3 DNA sequence: TGTGCCATCAGTGGGGGCCCTACCGGGGAGCTGTTTTTT.

This clone showed up just a few times. The V and J genes are TRBV11-2 and TRBJ1-2; D possibly corresponds to TRBD1 (6 bases). The CDR3 is 12 amino acids. Germline CDR1 is SGHAT and CDR2 is FQNNGV. Trimming shortened V by 5 bases and J by 8 bases, and 12 bases separated the two germline ends. The CDR3 nucleotides are TGTGCCAGCAGCCACAGGGTTGGGGGCTACACCTTC. It is translated as CASSHRVGGYTF.